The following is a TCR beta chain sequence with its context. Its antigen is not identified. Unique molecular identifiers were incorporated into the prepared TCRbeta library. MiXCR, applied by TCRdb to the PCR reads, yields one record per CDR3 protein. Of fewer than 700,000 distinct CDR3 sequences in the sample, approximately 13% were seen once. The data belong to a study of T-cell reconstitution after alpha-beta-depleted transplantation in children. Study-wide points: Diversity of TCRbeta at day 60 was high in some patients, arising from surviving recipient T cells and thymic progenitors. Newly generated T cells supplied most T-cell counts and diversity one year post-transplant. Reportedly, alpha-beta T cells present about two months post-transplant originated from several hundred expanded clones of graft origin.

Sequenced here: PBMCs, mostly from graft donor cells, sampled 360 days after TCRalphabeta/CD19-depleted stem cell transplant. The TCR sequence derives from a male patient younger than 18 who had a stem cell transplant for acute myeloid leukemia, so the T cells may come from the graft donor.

The CDR3 region is CASSENAGVGTGELFF. As DNA, the CDR3 is TGTGCCAGCAGTGAAAACGCGGGAGTTGGAACCGGGGAGCTGTTTTTT. The rearrangement links TRBV6-1 to TRBJ2-2, with 7 positions matching TRBD2. Germline CDR1 MNHNS, CDR2 SASEGT. The CDR3 consists of 16 residues. V lost 2 bases to trimming and J lost 5 bases; unmatched junction nucleotides: 8.